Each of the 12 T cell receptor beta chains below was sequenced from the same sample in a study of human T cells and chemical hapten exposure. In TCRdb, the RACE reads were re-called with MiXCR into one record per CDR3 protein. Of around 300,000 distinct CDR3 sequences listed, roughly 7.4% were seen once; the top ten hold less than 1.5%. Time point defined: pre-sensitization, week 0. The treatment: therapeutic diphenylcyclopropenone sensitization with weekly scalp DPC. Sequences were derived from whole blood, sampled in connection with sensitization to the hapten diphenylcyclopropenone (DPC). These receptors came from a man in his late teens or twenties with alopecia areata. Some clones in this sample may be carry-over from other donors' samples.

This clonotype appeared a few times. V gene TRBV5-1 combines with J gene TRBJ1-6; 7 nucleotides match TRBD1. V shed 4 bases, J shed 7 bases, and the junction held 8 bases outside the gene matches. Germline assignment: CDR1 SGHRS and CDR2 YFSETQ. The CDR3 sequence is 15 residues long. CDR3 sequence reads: CASSPPDRRNSPLHF. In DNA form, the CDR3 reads TGCGCCAGCAGCCCACCGGACAGGCGGAATTCACCCCTCCACTTT.

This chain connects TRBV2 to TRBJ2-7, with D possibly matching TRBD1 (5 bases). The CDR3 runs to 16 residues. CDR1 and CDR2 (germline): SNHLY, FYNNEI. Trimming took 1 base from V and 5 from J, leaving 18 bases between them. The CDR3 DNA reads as TGTGCCAGCAGTGAAGACGGCAGTCCCCCCAGGGACGAGCAGTACGTC. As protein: CASSEDGSPPRDEQYV.

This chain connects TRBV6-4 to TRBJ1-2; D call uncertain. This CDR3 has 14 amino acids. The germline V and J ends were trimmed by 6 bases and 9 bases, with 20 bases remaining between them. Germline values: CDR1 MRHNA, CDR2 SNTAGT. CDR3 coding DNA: TGTGCCAGCAGCCCAGTCCTGGCCGTTGGACGCTACACCTTC. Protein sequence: CASSPVLAVGRYTF.

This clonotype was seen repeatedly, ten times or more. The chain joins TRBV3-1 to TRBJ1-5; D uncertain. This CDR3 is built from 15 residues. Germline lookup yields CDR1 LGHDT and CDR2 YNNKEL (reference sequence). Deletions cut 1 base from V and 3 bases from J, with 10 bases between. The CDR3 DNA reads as TGTGCCAGCAGCCAAGTTTTCGGACTCAATCAGCCCCAGCATTTT. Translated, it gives CASSQVFGLNQPQHF. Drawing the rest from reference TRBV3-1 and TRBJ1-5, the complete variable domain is DTAVSQTPKYLVTQMGNDKSIKCEQNLGHDTMYWYKQDSKKFLKIMFSYNNKELIINETVPNRFSPKSPDKAHLNLHINSLELGDSAVYFCASSQVFGLNQPQHFGDGTRLSIL.

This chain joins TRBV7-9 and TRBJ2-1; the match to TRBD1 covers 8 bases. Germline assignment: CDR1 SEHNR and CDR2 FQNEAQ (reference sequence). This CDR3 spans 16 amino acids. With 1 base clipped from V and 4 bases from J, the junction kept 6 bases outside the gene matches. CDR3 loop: CASSLGARGLYNEQFF. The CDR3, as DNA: TGTGCCAGCAGCTTAGGGGCCAGGGGGCTTTACAATGAGCAGTTCTTC.

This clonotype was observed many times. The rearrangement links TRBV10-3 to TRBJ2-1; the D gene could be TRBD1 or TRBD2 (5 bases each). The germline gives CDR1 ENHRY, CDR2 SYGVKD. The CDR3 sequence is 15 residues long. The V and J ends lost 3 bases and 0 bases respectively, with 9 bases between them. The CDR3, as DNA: TGTGCCATCAGTGAAAGGGGACCCTCCTACAATGAGCAGTTCTTC. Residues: CAISERGPSYNEQFF.

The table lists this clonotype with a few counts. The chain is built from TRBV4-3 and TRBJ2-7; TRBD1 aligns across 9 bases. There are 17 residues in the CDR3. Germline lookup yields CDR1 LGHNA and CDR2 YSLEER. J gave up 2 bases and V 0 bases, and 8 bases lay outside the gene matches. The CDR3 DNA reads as TGCGCCAGCAGCCAAGATCGGGGGACAGGGACTACCTACGAGCAGTACTTC. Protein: CASSQDRGTGTTYEQYF.

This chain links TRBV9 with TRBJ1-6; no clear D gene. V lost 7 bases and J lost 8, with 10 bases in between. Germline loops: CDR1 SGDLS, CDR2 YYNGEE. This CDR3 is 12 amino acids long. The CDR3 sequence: CASARHDSPLHF. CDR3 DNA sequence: TGTGCCAGCGCCCGACATGATTCACCCCTCCACTTT.

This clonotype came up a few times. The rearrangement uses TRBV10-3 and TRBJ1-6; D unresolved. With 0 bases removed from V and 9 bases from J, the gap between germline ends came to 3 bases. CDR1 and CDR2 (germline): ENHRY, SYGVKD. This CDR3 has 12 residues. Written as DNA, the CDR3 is TGTGCCATCAGTGAGTCCCGTTCACCCCTCCACTTT. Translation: CAISESRSPLHF.

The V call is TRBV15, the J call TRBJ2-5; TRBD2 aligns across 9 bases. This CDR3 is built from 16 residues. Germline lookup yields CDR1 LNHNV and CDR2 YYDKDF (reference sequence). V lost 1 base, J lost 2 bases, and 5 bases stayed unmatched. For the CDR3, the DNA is TGTGCCACCAGCAGAGGGGGACTAGCTGGACAAGAGACCCAGTACTTC. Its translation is CATSRGGLAGQETQYF.

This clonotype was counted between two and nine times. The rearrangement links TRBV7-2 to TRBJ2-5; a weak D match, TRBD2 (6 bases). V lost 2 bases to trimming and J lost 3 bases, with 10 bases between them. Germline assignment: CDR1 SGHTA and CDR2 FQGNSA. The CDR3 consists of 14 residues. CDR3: CASSLNPGEETQYF. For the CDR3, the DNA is TGTGCCAGCAGCTTAAATCCGGGGGAAGAGACCCAGTACTTC.

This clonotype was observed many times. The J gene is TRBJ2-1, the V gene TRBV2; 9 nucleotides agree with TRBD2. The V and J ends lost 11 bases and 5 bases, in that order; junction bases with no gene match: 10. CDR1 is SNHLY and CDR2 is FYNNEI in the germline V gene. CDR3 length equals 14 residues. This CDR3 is CAGRPGTSNNEQFF. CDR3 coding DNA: TGTGCCGGGAGGCCAGGGACTAGCAACAATGAGCAGTTCTTC.